The 7 T cell receptor beta chains reported below all come from one sample, sequenced in a study of CD8+ T cells in alopecia areata. Following RNA extraction, reverse transcription yielded cDNA that acted as the sequencing template. Sequencing was performed with immunoSEQ multiplex PCR; in TCRdb, only in-frame clones are kept and a portion is missing. The table lists about 200,000 clones, around three fifths of them singletons. Specimen: CD8+ T cells sorted from blood. These receptors were collected from a human donor in good health.

The V gene is TRBV7-9, the J gene TRBJ1-2, with 8 bases matching TRBD1. Germline values: CDR1 SEHNR, CDR2 FQNEAQ (reference sequence). Trimming at V came to 5 bases and at J to 2 bases, leaving 7 bases not matched to a gene. The CDR3 is made up of 15 amino acids. The CDR3 sequence is CASSEDRVTNYGYTF. The CDR3 DNA sequence: TGTGCCAGCAGCGAGGACAGGGTAACAAACTATGGCTACACCTTC.

The chain recombines TRBV7-8 with TRBJ2-7; D is unclear. Trimming stripped 4 bases from V and 2 bases from J, with 12 bases between. The germline gives CDR1 SGHVS, CDR2 FQNEAQ. This CDR3 contains 14 residues. For the CDR3, the DNA is TGTGCCAGCAGCTCCAGTGTGTCGCCCTACGAGCAGTACTTC. Amino acid sequence: CASSSSVSPYEQYF.

The chain joins TRBV27 to TRBJ1-1; weak D call: TRBD1 (6 bases). Deletions cut 6 bases from V and 3 bases from J, with 11 bases between. Germline CDR1 MNHEY, CDR2 SMNVEV (reference sequence). The CDR3 runs to 13 residues. CDR3 amino acids: CASRDSPHTEAFF. Written as DNA, the CDR3 is TGTGCCAGCAGGGACAGTCCGCACACTGAAGCTTTCTTT.

This chain links TRBV14 with TRBJ2-1; 9 positions agree with TRBD2. The J segment lost 0 bases and the V segment lost 4 bases, leaving 13 bases of the junction unmatched. The CDR3 covers 19 residues. Germline loops: CDR1 SGHDN, CDR2 FVKESK. The CDR3 nucleotides read TGTGCCAGCAGCCCATCCCCTAGCGGGGCCCGTAGCTCCTACAATGAGCAGTTCTTC. Protein: CASSPSPSGARSSYNEQFF.

This clone has more than one count but fewer than ten. The chain joins TRBV9 to TRBJ1-2; D gene uncertain. Trimming removed 0 bases at V and 4 bases at J, with 7 bases between. This CDR3 has 13 residues. Germline assignment: CDR1 SGDLS and CDR2 YYNGEE. The CDR3 region has the DNA TGTGCCAGCAGCGTAGCCCCTCGCTATGGCTACACCTTC. This gives the protein CASSVAPRYGYTF.

This clone was observed a few times. V and J are TRBV4-1 and TRBJ1-1, with D possibly matching TRBD1 (6 bases). V gave up 1 base and J gave up 4 bases, with 13 bases separating them. Germline V gene data show CDR1 as MGHRA and CDR2 as YSYEKL. CDR3 length equals 15 residues. This CDR3 reads CASSQAAGVVTEAFF. The CDR3 DNA is TGCGCCAGCAGCCAAGCTGCAGGGGTAGTCACTGAAGCTTTCTTT.

This sequence joins TRBV6-6 and TRBJ1-2; weak D call: TRBD1 (5 bases). V lost 2 bases to trimming and J lost 7 bases, with 8 bases between them. The CDR3 is 12 residues long. CDR1 is MNHNY, CDR2 SVGAGI, per germline (reference sequence). In DNA form, the CDR3 reads TGTGCCAGCAGTTACGGGGGAGGTGGCTACACCTTC. Amino acids: CASSYGGGGYTF.